This T cell receptor beta chain emerged from a study of cytomegalovirus exposure and HLA in healthy donors. Whole-study results and caveats: Highly shared sequence variants in one cluster were likely a sequencing artifact. CMV serostatus was the sole immune exposure data available. The study put 150 to 200 TCR beta chains on its list as cytomegalovirus-associated.

With 60 Vbeta and 13 Jbeta primers, the PCR was carried out. Produced via immunoSEQ multiplex PCR; TCRdb's table is partial and in-frame only. In the table there are about 120,000 clones, approximately 80% of which are singletons. Germline CDR1 is SGHTA and CDR2 is FQGNSA. The V gene end was trimmed by 5 bases and the J gene end by 3 bases; junction bases not matched to a gene: 10. The CDR3 consists of 15 residues. This clone occurred many times. Its antigen is as yet unknown. The chain carries TRBV7-2 and TRBJ2-7; TRBD2 matches at 7 bases. Sequenced sample: PBMCs. The sequence was collected from a man aged 30 to 45 in good health and CMV-seropositive. CDR3 residues: CASSLSAGTDYEQYF. The CDR3 DNA follows: TGTGCCAGCAGCCTATCAGCGGGGACCGACTACGAGCAGTACTTC.